The 28 T cell receptor beta chains below all came from one sample that was sequenced in a study of cytomegalovirus exposure and HLA in healthy donors. This table comes from immunoSEQ multiplex PCR, and its TCRdb copy is limited to in-frame clones, with some not included. The sample lists around 60,000 clones, less than 96% occurring once. The sequencing sample was made of PBMCs. Receptors were obtained from a woman under 30 in good health and CMV-seronegative.

This clone was counted a single time. The chain has TRBV5-6 and TRBJ2-1, with 9 bases aligning to TRBD1. Germline V CDR1 and CDR2: SGHDT, YYEEEE. V trimming: 2 bases; J trimming: 4 bases; junction bases outside the gene matches: 7. The CDR3 is 16 amino acids. The CDR3 nucleotides are TGTGCCAGCAGCTTCTGGGACAGGGATCCGTACAATGAGCAGTTCTTC. Translation gives CASSFWDRDPYNEQFF.

This sequence joins TRBV7-9 and TRBJ2-7; D call uncertain. V was cut by 0 bases and J by 5 bases, with 8 bases left in between. The CDR3 has 13 residues. Germline CDR1 is SEHNR and CDR2 is FQNEAQ (reference sequence). The CDR3 DNA sequence: TGTGCCAGCAGCTTAGCGGGCAGCAACGAGCAGTACTTC. Translated: CASSLAGSNEQYF.

This sequence joins TRBV6-5 and TRBJ2-5; D gene ambiguous. Trimming stripped 0 bases from V and 5 bases from J, with 16 bases between. The CDR3 length is 16 residues. Germline loops: CDR1 MNHEY, CDR2 SVGAGI. The CDR3: CASSYSGSSVGETQYF. Written as DNA, the CDR3 is TGTGCCAGCAGTTACTCGGGTAGCTCGGTTGGGGAGACCCAGTACTTC.

This chain connects TRBV19 to TRBJ2-2; 8 nucleotides line up with TRBD1. Germline assignment: CDR1 LNHDA and CDR2 SQIVND (reference sequence). The junction had 4 bases not matched to a gene; V was cut back by 9 bases and J by 1 base. This CDR3 has 14 residues. CDR3 nucleotide sequence: TGTGCCAGCTCCGGGACAGGGAACACCGGGGAGCTGTTTTTT. This encodes CASSGTGNTGELFF.

This sequence joins TRBV9 and TRBJ2-3, with TRBD2 matching over 8 bases. There are 16 residues in the CDR3. Trimming removed 0 bases from V and 4 bases from J; junction bases left unmatched: 7. The germline V gene has CDR1 SGDLS and CDR2 YYNGEE. CDR3 nucleotides: TGTGCCAGCAGCGTAGCGGGGGGGGCCTCGCCAGATACGCAGTATTTT. This gives the protein CASSVAGGASPDTQYF.

V is TRBV5-6 and J is TRBJ2-1; D is possibly TRBD1 (6 bases). Germline assignment: CDR1 SGHDT and CDR2 YYEEEE. The CDR3 extends over 17 amino acids. V lost 4 bases and J lost 5, with 22 bases in between. The CDR3 sequence is CASSPPTGYDLHNEQFF. The CDR3, as DNA: TGTGCCAGCAGCCCTCCGACAGGCTACGATCTACACAATGAGCAGTTCTTC.

Concerning this clone: Sequence at one end of the junction differs from germline and may be a read error. The chain recombines TRBV7-9 with TRBJ1-3, with TRBD1 matching over 8 bases. The CDR3 covers 14 residues. CDR1 and CDR2 (germline): SEHNR, FQNEAQ (reference sequence). Here the CDR3 DNA reads TGTGCCAGCAGCTTACCGGGACAGGACAACTGGTGGGATTTT. This translates into CASSLPGQDNWWDF. Full variable domain (missing parts from reference TRBV7-9 and TRBJ1-3): DTGVSQNPRHKITKRGQNVTFRCDPISEHNRLYWYRQTLGQGPEFLTYFQNEAQLEKSRLLSDRFSAERPKGSFSTLEIQRTEQGDSAMYLCASSLPGQDNWWDFGEGSWLTVV.

The V and J genes are TRBV7-9 and TRBJ2-7, with 8 bases aligning to TRBD1. With V trimmed by 5 bases and J by 3 bases, 6 bases remained unmatched. Germline assignment: CDR1 SEHNR and CDR2 FQNEAQ (reference sequence). This CDR3 has 14 amino acids. CDR3 sequence: CASSSGQGNYEQYF. The CDR3 DNA follows: TGTGCCAGCAGCAGCGGACAGGGTAACTACGAGCAGTACTTC.

This rearrangement joins TRBV16 to TRBJ1-2; D remains ambiguous. The length of the CDR3 is 13 residues. CDR1 and CDR2 (germline): KGHSY, FQNENV. V dropped 0 bases and J dropped 5 bases, with 7 bases sitting between them. CDR3 sequence: CASSQSSGYGYTF. The CDR3 region has the DNA TGTGCCAGCAGCCAATCGTCGGGTTATGGCTACACCTTC.

The chain is built from TRBV6-9 and TRBJ2-1, with a weak D call TRBD1 (6 bases). Germline lookup yields CDR1 MNHGY and CDR2 SVAAGI. CDR3 length equals 13 residues. V lost 10 bases, J lost 8 bases, and 18 bases lay in between. CDR3 DNA sequence: TGTGCCACCGGGGCAGGGGCCGGGGATGAGCAGTTCTTC. Translating it yields CATGAGAGDEQFF.

V is TRBV4-2 and J is TRBJ2-3; 7 bases are a match to TRBD2. Unmatched junction bases numbered 5, after V lost 2 bases and J lost 3 bases. In germline, CDR1 is LGHNA, CDR2 YNFKEQ. The CDR3 is 15 amino acids. The CDR3 DNA reads TGTGCCAGCAGCCAATATGCGGGAGAGACAGATACGCAGTATTTT. Translating it yields CASSQYAGETDTQYF.

The V call is TRBV5-1, the J call TRBJ2-1; 12 bases map to TRBD2. The CDR3 is 17 residues long. The V and J ends lost 0 bases and 4 bases, in that order; junction bases with no gene match: 5. Germline assignment: CDR1 SGHRS and CDR2 YFSETQ. The CDR3 region is CASSLGLAGARYNEQFF. As DNA, the CDR3 is TGCGCCAGCAGCTTGGGACTAGCGGGGGCTCGGTACAATGAGCAGTTCTTC.

The gene calls are TRBV18 and TRBJ2-1; D is possibly TRBD2 (5 bases). Germline CDR1 KGHSH, CDR2 LQKENI. The CDR3 is 16 amino acids. The germline V and J ends were trimmed by 0 bases and 1 base, with 10 bases remaining between them. The CDR3 sequence is CASSPPSGWSYNEQFF. The CDR3 DNA is TGTGCCAGCTCACCACCATCGGGGTGGTCCTACAATGAGCAGTTCTTC.

CDR3 DNA: TGTGCCAGCAGCACCTCACCAGGGGTGGGAGGCTACACCTTC. Protein: CASSTSPGVGGYTF. The V and J genes are TRBV21-1 and TRBJ1-2; the table gives TRBD1 as D, unverified against the DNA. TRBV21-1 is a pseudogene. This CDR3 has 14 residues.

The CDR3 DNA follows: TGTGCCAGCAGGAAGACAGGGGCGACTGAAGCTTTCTTT. Its translation is CASRKTGATEAFF. The V call is TRBV27, the J call TRBJ1-1, with 8 bases aligning to TRBD1. The V gene's germline CDR1 is MNHEY and CDR2 SMNVEV (reference sequence). With V trimmed by 6 bases and J by 5 bases, 5 bases remained unmatched. The CDR3 extends over 13 amino acids.

V gene TRBV28 combines with J gene TRBJ1-1; TRBD1 might be the D (5 bases). The CDR3 totals 14 residues. The V and J ends lost 4 bases and 2 bases respectively, with 11 bases between them. Per germline, CDR1 MDHEN and CDR2 SYDVKM. The CDR3 region is CASSWDWGNTEAFF. DNA for the CDR3: TGTGCCAGCAGTTGGGACTGGGGCAACACTGAAGCTTTCTTT.

The chain couples TRBV19 to TRBJ2-4, with 8 bases lining up with TRBD1. V was pared by 7 bases and J by 1 base, with 0 bases of the junction left unmatched. This CDR3 region has 13 residues. Germline CDR1 reads LNHDA; CDR2 reads SQIVND (reference sequence). CDR3 sequence: CASTGGAKNIQYF. The CDR3 DNA sequence: TGTGCCAGTACAGGGGGCGCCAAAAACATTCAGTACTTC.

This chain uses TRBV5-1 with TRBJ1-2, with TRBD1 matching over 7 bases. Trimming removed 4 bases from V and 3 bases from J; junction bases left unmatched: 6. The length of the CDR3 is 14 residues. Germline CDR1 reads SGHRS; CDR2 reads YFSETQ. CDR3 sequence (DNA): TGCGCCAGCAGCCCCACAACAGGGGACTATGGCTACACCTTC. As protein: CASSPTTGDYGYTF.

This clone was seen just once. J is TRBJ2-1 and V is TRBV28, with TRBD2 matching 8 bases. Germline V CDR1 and CDR2: MDHEN, SYDVKM. J lost 5 bases, V lost 6 bases, and 15 bases had no gene match. This CDR3 contains 17 residues. The DNA of the CDR3 is TGTGCCAGCAGCACAAACCCCTGGCGGGAGGAAAACAATGAGCAGTTCTTC. Translated: CASSTNPWREENNEQFF.

V is TRBV7-3 and J is TRBJ2-5; tentative D call: TRBD2 (7 bases). Germline V lookup: CDR1 SGHTA, CDR2 FQGTGA. Trimming shortened V by 5 bases and J by 5 bases, and 12 bases separated the two germline ends. CDR3 length: 13 amino acids. The CDR3 nucleotides are TGTGCCAGCAGCCCGGGGGGCCGGGAGACCCAGTACTTC. This sequence encodes CASSPGGRETQYF.

The chain has TRBV7-8 and TRBJ2-3; TRBD2 aligns across 7 bases. The CDR3 consists of 13 residues. Germline lookup yields CDR1 SGHVS and CDR2 FQNEAQ. The trim removed 3 bases at V and 5 bases at J, leaving 2 bases unmatched. CDR3 sequence reads: CASSFGGGDTQYF. The CDR3, as DNA: TGTGCCAGCAGCTTCGGCGGGGGAGATACGCAGTATTTT.

This clone was picked up one time. This chain links TRBV21-1 with TRBJ2-7; TRBD1, the table's D call, was not compared with the DNA. TRBV21-1 is marked as a pseudogene. The CDR3 totals 16 residues. Here the CDR3 DNA reads TGTGCCAGCAGCAAAGGCCGGACAGGGAGCTCCTACGAGCAGTACTTC. It translates to CASSKGRTGSSYEQYF.

The rearrangement joins TRBV28 to TRBJ2-1, with a possible D match to TRBD2 (7 bases). The CDR3 length is 16 residues. V was shortened by 6 bases and J by 6 bases, with 21 bases between the two germline ends. Germline V gene data show CDR1 as MDHEN and CDR2 as SYDVKM. The DNA of the CDR3 is TGTGCCAGCAGAGAGAGGGGGGGACGTGGGGGCAATGAGCAGTTCTTC. Encoded protein: CASRERGGRGGNEQFF.

The chain couples TRBV28 to TRBJ2-5; 7 positions agree with TRBD1. V shed 6 bases and J 5 bases; nucleotides not matched to a gene: 12. Germline loops: CDR1 MDHEN, CDR2 SYDVKM. The CDR3 runs 15 residues. The CDR3 DNA reads as TGTGCCAGCAGCCACCGGGGCCAGGGGGTGGAGACCCAGTACTTC. It specifies CASSHRGQGVETQYF.

DNA for the CDR3: TGTGCCAGTAGTAAAGGACAGAAGAACACTGAAGCTTTCTTT. As protein: CASSKGQKNTEAFF. The rearrangement uses TRBV19 and TRBJ1-1, with D perhaps TRBD1 (6 bases). Trimming stripped 4 bases from V and 1 base from J, with 10 bases between. Germline values: CDR1 LNHDA, CDR2 SQIVND (reference sequence). The CDR3 runs 14 residues.

This sequence joins TRBV28 and TRBJ2-1; the D gene is possibly TRBD1 (5 bases). V was shortened by 3 bases and J by 0 bases, with 9 bases between the two germline ends. The CDR3 is 15 amino acids. Germline V gene lookup returns CDR1 MDHEN and CDR2 SYDVKM. The CDR3: CASSFWGLSYNEQFF. The CDR3 coding sequence is TGTGCCAGCAGTTTCTGGGGCCTCTCCTACAATGAGCAGTTCTTC.

This chain joins TRBV28 and TRBJ2-7, with TRBD1 as a possible D gene (5 bases). The CDR3 runs to 15 residues. Trimming removed 6 bases from V and 0 bases from J, with 15 bases in between. From germline, CDR1 is MDHEN and CDR2 SYDVKM. CDR3 sequence reads: CASRRSGPSSYEQYF. CDR3 coding DNA: TGTGCCAGCAGACGCTCAGGGCCCAGCTCCTACGAGCAGTACTTC.

The chain couples TRBV21-1 to TRBJ2-7; the D call in the table, TRBD1, was not verified against the DNA. TRBV21-1 is assigned pseudogene status. This CDR3 contains 13 residues. CDR3 region: CASPPRGPYEQYF. Here the CDR3 DNA reads TGTGCCAGCCCCCCCAGGGGGCCCTACGAGCAGTACTTC.